This is a list of T cell receptor beta chains from one sample in a study of blood T cell repertoires in COVID-19. Libraries were prepared by immunoSEQ multiplex PCR; TCRdb keeps only in-frame clonotypes and omits some of them. Altogether 80,000 or so clones are present, roughly nine tenths being singletons, with the ten largest covering roughly 2.3%. Material: peripheral blood. Receptors originate from a man aged 50-59 years with acute or convalescent COVID-19. Both conserved end residues are part of each CDR3. D genes are given only for firm matches. Clone size is given for some rows only: seen once, a few or many times, or a class if the clone is expanded.

. | TRBJ2-3 | TRBD1 | TRBV2 | CASTRDRGTDTQYF | TGTGCTAGTACACGGGACAGAGGCACAGATACGCAGTATTTT
. | TRBJ2-5 | TRBD2 | TRBV6-5 | CASKPPGLHQETQYF | TGTGCCAGCAAACCCCCGGGACTACATCAAGAGACCCAGTACTTC
few | TRBJ1-5 | . | TRBV10-3 | CATFTGTKNQPQHF | TGTGCCACCTTTACCGGGACAAAAAACCAGCCCCAGCATTTT
. | TRBJ1-2 | TRBD1 | TRBV7-2 | CASSLTPGTGNGYTF | TGTGCCAGCAGCTTAACGCCCGGGACAGGGAATGGCTACACCTTC
. | TRBJ1-4 | . | TRBV5-8 | CASSPRQLNEKLFF | TGTGCCAGCAGCCCTCGACAGCTTAATGAAAAACTGTTTTTT
. | TRBJ2-1 | TRBD1 | TRBV9 | CASKGDRVNNEQFF | TGTGCCAGCAAAGGGGACAGGGTCAACAATGAGCAGTTCTTC
. | TRBJ2-1 | TRBD1 | TRBV3-1/TRBV3-2 | CASSQWAGTGGGNEQFF | TGTGCCAGCAGCCAATGGGCCGGGACAGGGGGAGGGAATGAGCAGTTCTTC
once | TRBJ2-1 | TRBD2 | TRBV5-1 | CASSLGIAGGSVSYNEQFF | TGCGCCAGCAGCCTTGGGATAGCGGGGGGGAGTGTATCCTACAATGAGCAGTTCTTC
. | TRBJ2-4 | . | TRBV7-8 | CASSGRTTPIQYF | TGTGCCAGCAGCGGACGGACTACCCCAATTCAGTACTTC
. | TRBJ1-6 | TRBD1 | TRBV3-1/TRBV3-2 | CASSRDGTGNSPLHF | TGTGCCAGCAGCCGAGACGGGACAGGAAATTCACCCCTCCACTTT
. | TRBJ2-3 | TRBD2 | TRBV12-5 | CASGLSGSSDTQYF | TGTGCTAGTGGTTTGAGCGGGAGTTCAGATACGCAGTATTTT
. | TRBJ2-1 | TRBD1 | TRBV5-4 | CASSLGGRGYNEQFF | TGTGCCAGCAGCTTGGGTGGCAGGGGGTACAATGAGCAGTTCTTC
. | TRBJ1-4 | . | TRBV5-1 | CASSLGGAATNEKLFF | TGCGCCAGCAGCCTAGGCGGGGCTGCAACTAATGAAAAACTGTTTTTT
many | TRBJ2-2 | . | TRBV7-3 | CASSPGVFQNTGELFF | TGTGCCAGCAGCCCCGGGGTTTTTCAGAACACCGGGGAGCTGTTTTTT
once | TRBJ1-3 | . | TRBV5-5 | CASSYRVSGNTIYF | TGTGCCAGCAGCTACAGGGTCTCTGGAAACACCATATATTTT
. | TRBJ2-1 | . | TRBV4-1 | CASSQDLRLINNEQFF | TGCGCCAGCAGCCAAGATCTCAGGCTGATAAACAATGAGCAGTTCTTC
. | TRBJ1-6 | . | TRBV7-2 | CASSGEGMRSSPLHF | TGTGCCAGCAGTGGAGAGGGAATGAGATCTTCACCCCTCCACTTT
. | TRBJ2-1 | . | TRBV30 | CAWSETLTSQGNEQFF | TGTGCCTGGAGTGAAACCCTAACCTCACAGGGCAATGAGCAGTTCTTC
. | TRBJ2-1 | TRBD2 | TRBV7-2 | CASSSRLAGGGAYNEQFF | TGTGCCAGCAGCTCACGGCTAGCGGGAGGAGGGGCCTACAATGAGCAGTTCTTC
. | TRBJ2-4 | . | TRBV5-1 | CASSLGTDAKNIQYF | TGCGCCAGCAGCTTGGGGACAGATGCCAAAAACATTCAGTACTTC
. | TRBJ1-5 | . | TRBV3-1/TRBV3-2 | CASSQDLSQPQHF | TGTGCCAGCAGCCAAGACCTTTCTCAGCCCCAGCATTTT
once | TRBJ2-2 | TRBD1 | TRBV30 | CAWNLGQANTGELFF | TGTGCCTGGAACCTCGGACAGGCGAACACCGGGGAGCTGTTTTTT
. | TRBJ1-1 | . | TRBV5-1 | CASSSTLNTEAFF | TGCGCCAGCAGCTCAACATTGAACACTGAAGCTTTCTTT
. | TRBJ2-3 | . | TRBV18 | CASSPVPSGSTDTQYF | TGTGCCAGCTCACCGGTCCCGAGCGGTAGCACAGATACGCAGTATTTT
. | TRBJ1-3 | . | TRBV5-4 | CASSFAGTGNTIYF | TGTGCCAGCAGCTTTGCGGGAACTGGAAACACCATATATTTT
. | TRBJ2-1 | TRBD1 | TRBV27 | CASSQDRGQYNEQFF | TGTGCCAGCAGTCAAGACAGGGGGCAATACAATGAGCAGTTCTTC
once | TRBJ1-6 | . | TRBV6-2/TRBV6-3 | CASSYGQLNSPLHF | TGTGCCAGCAGTTACGGGCAGCTTAATTCACCCCTCCACTTT
. | TRBJ2-1 | TRBD2 | TRBV27 | CASSFAGTRASNEQFF | TGTGCCAGCAGTTTCGCCGGGACTAGAGCCTCCAATGAGCAGTTCTTC
. | TRBJ2-1 | TRBD2 | TRBV24-1 | CATSDPPGTRGYNEQFF | TGTGCCACCAGTGACCCCCCCGGGACTAGGGGATACAATGAGCAGTTCTTC
. | TRBJ2-1 | TRBD2 | TRBV7-2 | CASSLRWEGKVNEQFF | TGTGCCAGCAGCTTAAGGTGGGAGGGTAAAGTGAATGAGCAGTTCTTC
. | TRBJ2-2 | TRBD2 | TRBV2 | CASRKTSGATGTGELFF | TGTGCCAGCAGGAAGACTAGCGGGGCCACGGGGACCGGGGAGCTGTTTTTT
. | TRBJ1-6 | TRBD1 | TRBV4-1 | CASSHRDRTNSPLHF | TGCGCCAGCAGCCACCGGGACAGGACGAATTCACCCCTCCACTTT
. | TRBJ2-4 | TRBD2 | TRBV7-9 | CASSPPRGGAKNIQYF | TGTGCCAGCAGCCCCCCGCGGGGGGGAGCCAAAAACATTCAGTACTTC
. | TRBJ2-4 | . | TRBV7-8 | CASSTSPTGRYIQYF | TGTGCCAGCAGCACCTCCCCGACAGGGAGGTACATTCAGTACTTC
. | TRBJ1-1 | . | TRBV3-1/TRBV3-2 | CASSQDVRNFPEAFF | TGTGCCAGCAGCCAAGATGTGCGGAATTTCCCTGAAGCTTTCTTT
. | TRBJ1-6 | . | TRBV11-2 | CASSLGGLTNSPLHF | TGTGCCAGCAGCTTAGGAGGGCTTACAAATTCACCCCTCCACTTT
. | TRBJ2-3 | TRBD2 | TRBV5-1 | CASSRQTSGGGDTQYF | TGCGCCAGCAGCCGTCAAACTAGCGGGGGTGGAGATACGCAGTATTTT
. | TRBJ2-3 | . | TRBV2 | CASRGGSGGYF | TGTGCCAGCAGAGGGGGTAGTGGTGGGTATTTT
. | TRBJ1-1 | . | TRBV23-1 | CASSQSGQEHWPEAFF | TGCGCCAGCAGTCAATCGGGGCAGGAGCATTGGCCTGAAGCTTTCTTT
. | TRBJ2-1 | . | TRBV7-2 | CASRPQGQNEQFF | TGTGCCAGCCGCCCACAGGGACAAAATGAGCAGTTCTTC
. | TRBJ1-3 | . | TRBV28 | CASSAGDGRNTIYF | TGTGCCAGCAGTGCAGGCGACGGAAGAAACACCATATATTTT
. | TRBJ2-3 | TRBD1 | TRBV18 | CASSPRPGQPRDTQYF | TGTGCCAGCTCACCACGTCCGGGACAGCCCCGGGATACGCAGTATTTT
. | TRBJ2-1 | TRBD2 | TRBV6-1 | CASSDYRITSAPYNEQFF | TGTGCCAGCAGTGACTACCGAATCACTAGCGCCCCTTACAATGAGCAGTTCTTC
. | TRBJ1-1 | . | TRBV6-5 | CASSFQGMNTEAFF | TGTGCCAGCAGTTTTCAGGGAATGAACACTGAAGCTTTCTTT
. | TRBJ2-5 | TRBD1 | TRBV7-8 | CASSYAGTGRETQYF | TGTGCCAGCAGCTACGCCGGGACAGGGAGGGAGACCCAGTACTTC
. | TRBJ1-1 | . | TRBV5-5 | CASILQGNTEAFF | TGTGCCAGCATCCTACAGGGGAACACTGAAGCTTTCTTT
. | TRBJ2-3 | . | TRBV9 | CASSRGGNTDTQYF | TGTGCCAGCAGCCGTGGGGGGAACACAGATACGCAGTATTTT
. | TRBJ1-4 | TRBD1 | TRBV4-1 | CASSPSPRGINEKLFF | TGCGCCAGCAGCCCATCACCCAGGGGGATTAATGAAAAACTGTTTTTT
. | TRBJ1-1 | . | TRBV28 | CASSLQGRRAFF | TGTGCCAGCAGTTTACAGGGCCGTCGGGCTTTCTTT
. | TRBJ2-7 | TRBD2 | TRBV29-1 | CSVRTSGTYEQYF | TGCAGCGTTCGGACTAGCGGGACCTACGAGCAGTACTTC
. | TRBJ1-2 | . | TRBV12-3/TRBV12-4 | CASSPYSYGYTF | TGTGCCAGCAGTCCTTACAGTTATGGCTACACCTTC
. | TRBJ1-4 | . | TRBV5-1 | CASSLTMLTRGGEKLFF | TGCGCCAGCAGCTTGACCATGTTGACGAGAGGAGGCGAAAAACTGTTTTTT
. | TRBJ1-1 | . | TRBV27 | CASRGDTLFGEAFF | TGTGCCAGCAGGGGGGACACCCTATTTGGTGAAGCTTTCTTT
. | TRBJ2-7 | . | TRBV25-1 | CASSAKQGSSNYEQYF | TGTGCCAGCTCAGCCAAACAGGGAAGTTCAAACTACGAGCAGTACTTC
. | TRBJ2-1 | TRBD2 | TRBV6-2/TRBV6-3 | CASSATSGGAHEQFF | TGTGCCAGCAGTGCTACTAGCGGGGGGGCTCATGAGCAGTTCTTC
. | TRBJ1-2 | . | TRBV3-1/TRBV3-2 | CASSQEEGSSWGGYTF | TGTGCCAGCAGCCAAGAGGAAGGGAGCTCCTGGGGTGGCTACACCTTC
. | TRBJ2-5 | TRBD2 | TRBV2 | CASSGLAQETQYF | TGTGCCAGCAGTGGACTAGCCCAAGAGACCCAGTACTTC
. | TRBJ1-5 | TRBD1 | TRBV4-1 | CASSHQDRGDQPQHF | TGCGCCAGCAGCCACCAGGACAGGGGGGATCAGCCCCAGCATTTT
. | TRBJ2-1 | TRBD2 | TRBV7-8 | CAARRLAGVDEQFF | TGTGCGGCCCGGCGGTTAGCGGGAGTTGATGAGCAGTTCTTC
. | TRBJ1-2 | . | TRBV7-9 | CASSYTDSPNTF | TGTGCCAGCAGCTACACAGACAGTCCCAATACCTTC